This TCR beta chain was recovered during a study of Ad26.COV2.S vaccination and SARS-CoV-2 variants. Treatment indicated: 15 to 20 received Ad26.COV2.S at low or high dose, single or two shots; 5 received placebo; per-sample allocation not given. The study sampled participants on day 63 after the first vaccine or placebo injection. Donor was an adult aged 18-55 years in Boston. Repertoires were generated with immunoSEQ multiplex PCR, while TCRdb's copy carries only in-frame clones and drops some. The sample shows roughly 700,000 clones, roughly 90% of them seen only once. This CDR3 is built from 13 residues. The V gene lost 5 bases and the J gene lost 2 bases, with 9 bases spanning the gap. The germline CDR1 and CDR2 sequences are SGHAT and FQNNGV.

This chain joins TRBV11-2 and TRBJ1-1; D gene ambiguous. The sequence was collected from a person aged 18-60 years who received the Ad26.COV2.S COVID-19 vaccine or a placebo. The sample here was peripheral blood, taken in a trial of Ad26.COV2.S vaccine versus placebo. In DNA, the CDR3 is TGTGCCAGCAGCCCCTCCCATAACACTGAAGCTTTCTTT. It yields the protein CASSPSHNTEAFF.